This is a list of T cell receptor beta chains from one sample in a study of cytomegalovirus exposure and HLA in healthy donors. The protocol was immunoSEQ multiplex PCR, while the TCRdb copy is restricted to in-frame clones and leaves out a portion. The sample contains about 190,000 clones, about 88% of which appear only once. The source material was PBMCs. These receptors all stem from a woman between 18 and 29 years old in good health and CMV-seronegative. The CDR3 runs from the conserved cysteine through the conserved F or W. D genes are given only for firm matches. The size entry is marked missing in some rows and otherwise reads once, few, many or a size class.

-	14	TRBV5-4	-	TRBJ2-5	TGTGCCAGCAGGATAGCTGGGGGCCCAGAGACCCAGTACTTC	CASRIAGGPETQYF
-	16	TRBV19	TRBD1	TRBJ2-7	TGTGCCAGTAGTATCGGGACAGGGAGTCTCCCCTACGAGCAGTACTTC	CASSIGTGSLPYEQYF
-	15	TRBV2	TRBD1	TRBJ1-5	TGTGCCAGCAGCCCCGGACAGGGGAGGTGGCAGCCCCAGCATTTT	CASSPGQGRWQPQHF
-	15	TRBV19	TRBD1	TRBJ1-2	TGTGCCAGTAGTACCTCGACAGGGGCGGGGTATGGCTACACCTTC	CASSTSTGAGYGYTF
-	14	TRBV25-1	TRBD2	TRBJ2-7	TGTGCCAGCAGACTAGCGGGAGGGCCGCACGAGCAGTACTTC	CASRLAGGPHEQYF
-	16	TRBV5-1	TRBD2	TRBJ2-3	TGCGCCAGCAGCTCTAGCGGGGCCACTAGCACAGATACGCAGTATTTT	CASSSSGATSTDTQYF
once	12	TRBV5-1	-	TRBJ1-1	TGCGCCAGCAGCTGGGGGGACGGGGAAGCTTTCTTT	CASSWGDGEAFF
once	15	TRBV18	-	TRBJ1-3	TGTGCCAGCTCACCTTCTCTGGCAGCTGGAAACACCATATATTTT	CASSPSLAAGNTIYF
-	15	TRBV2	TRBD1	TRBJ1-1	TGTGCCAGCAGTGAAGACAGGGGGGCTAACACTGAAGCTTTCTTT	CASSEDRGANTEAFF
-	19	TRBV6-1	TRBD1	TRBJ2-2	TGTGCCAGCAGTGAAGCCAGGGACAGGCCGGGGGCCAACACCGGGGAGCTGTTTTTT	CASSEARDRPGANTGELFF
-	12	TRBV6-5	-	TRBJ1-2	TGTGCCAGCAGCGCGGGCGGTGATGGCTACACCTTC	CASSAGGDGYTF
once	22	TRBV4-2	-	TRBJ1-5	TGTGCCAGCAGCCTTGCTTCCAAACCCGGACAGCCGGCGGCCCATAGCAATCAGCCCCAGCATTTT	CASSLASKPGQPAAHSNQPQHF
-	15	TRBV5-1	-	TRBJ1-5	TGCGCCAGCAGCCCGTCCGGACAGTACAATCAGCCCCAGCATTTT	CASSPSGQYNQPQHF
-	14	TRBV7-9	TRBD1	TRBJ1-3	TGTGCCAGCAGCTTGACAGGGACTGGAAACACCATATATTTT	CASSLTGTGNTIYF
-	14	TRBV19	-	TRBJ2-7	TGTGCCAGTAGTATAGCGCCCAGGTCCTACGAGCAGTACTTC	CASSIAPRSYEQYF
-	16	TRBV5-6	-	TRBJ1-5	TGTGCCAGCAGCTTGGGGGCGGGGGGGCGGAATCAGCCCCAGCATTTT	CASSLGAGGRNQPQHF
-	14	TRBV10-3	-	TRBJ1-2	TGTGCCATCAGTGATACGACCCAGGACTATGGCTACACCTTC	CAISDTTQDYGYTF
-	14	TRBV9	-	TRBJ1-3	TGTGCCAGCAGCCAATCGGGGGTCGGAAACACCATATATTTT	CASSQSGVGNTIYF
-	14	TRBV6-4	-	TRBJ2-2	TGTGCCAGCAGTGACGGCTGGCTCACCGGGGAGCTGTTTTTT	CASSDGWLTGELFF
-	13	TRBV7-9	-	TRBJ2-3	TGTGCCAGCTCACAGGGTAGCACAGATACGCAGTATTTT	CASSQGSTDTQYF
-	17	TRBV5-1	-	TRBJ2-7	TGCGCCAGCAGCTTGGCCCCTAGGTCCCGAGGCCCCTACGAGCAGTACTTC	CASSLAPRSRGPYEQYF
-	15	TRBV7-9	-	TRBJ2-2	TGTGCCACCAGCCCTGGAGCCTCGAACACCGGGGAGCTGTTTTTT	CATSPGASNTGELFF